What follows is one T cell receptor beta chain and its context. What it binds is unknown. V lost 5 bases to trimming and J lost 1 base, with 14 bases between them. This CDR3 is 16 amino acids long. The germline CDR1 and CDR2 sequences are LGHNA and YSLEER. Assay: immunoSEQ multiplex PCR; the TCRdb copy retains only in-frame clones and omits some. The profile covers over 130,000 clones, with 91% appearing a single time and roughly 7.6% taken by the ten largest. This sample was taken from a study of T cell responses to AZD1222 COVID-19 vaccine. Whole-study findings and limits: Reports indicate that nearly half of spike-specific TCRs are directed at unmutated variant regions. Spike-specific TCR breadth and depth both grew after two AZD1222 doses. All repertoire sampling was performed exclusively after the peak T cell response.

J is TRBJ2-2 and V is TRBV4-3; a possible D gene is TRBD1 (5 bases). The sequences come from peripheral blood, collected 28 days after the second dose of the MenACWY control vaccine. The clonotype was recovered from an adult who received the MenACWY meningococcal vaccine as a control. The DNA for the CDR3 is TGCGCCAGCAGCTCCGGCTGGGGCCAGAACACCGGGGAGCTGTTTTTT. It is translated as CASSSGWGQNTGELFF.